This T cell receptor beta chain was captured by sequencing in a study of shared clonotypes between healthy human individuals. At the level of the study: The people who gave samples were a couple of women and three men aged 18 to 49. CD4 naive cells filled three plates per donor, CD4 memory three, CD8 naive two and CD8 memory one.

Looked up from germline, CDR1 is SGHRS and CDR2 is YFSETQ. The ends were cut back, 4 bases at V and 3 bases at J, with 11 bases in the middle. CDR3 length: 13 residues. The protocol was immunoSEQ multiplex PCR, while the TCRdb copy is restricted to in-frame clones and leaves out a portion. The sample lists about 990,000 clones, approximately 80% seen once, with roughly 0.57% in the top ten. The specimen was memory CD4+ T cells from PBMCs. As to subset: CD45RA-negative fraction. The origin of this receptor is a man between 18 and 29 years old in good health. Some clones in this sample may be carry-over from other donors' samples. The V call is TRBV5-1, the J call TRBJ2-7; no definite D call. CDR3 bases: TGCGCCAGCAGCCCCCGCGGACGCTACGAGCAGTACTTC. Residues: CASSPRGRYEQYF.